Reported below is one TCR beta chain. A few counts support this clonotype. It lacks a known antigen. No base qualities exist here, and no much larger clone lies one base off it. PBMCs were isolated by Ficoll-Paque density gradient centrifugation. This specimen comes from a study of T-cell memory formation after mild COVID-19 listed by TCRdb under 2021. Context from the whole study: TCR sequence clusters from the two donors were largely donor specific. T-cell clones expanding and contracting after mild COVID-19 in two donors were tracked by longitudinal TCRalpha and TCRbeta repertoire sequencing. The cohort comprised two young, previously healthy adult volunteers, one female and one male.

Sequencer: Illumina NovaSeq 6000. TCRalpha and TCRbeta cDNA libraries were built by 5'RACE with constant-segment primers, adding sample barcodes and unique molecular identifiers. Trizol reagent was used to extract RNA from every sample. Amplification of the libraries took two PCR steps, and the second step added a second sample barcode plus Illumina TruSeq adapters. The libraries were sequenced on an Illumina NovaSeq using 2 x 150 bp paired-end reads. Processing in the source paper ran as follows. The reads were demultiplexed and collapsed into UMI-guided consensus sequences using migec v1.2.7. With mixcr v2.1.11, UMI consensuses were aligned to TRA and TRB V and J templates and assembled into clonotypes. A clonotype was counted as expanded or contracted only if both edgeR and NoisET called the change significant, with noise models trained on biological replicates. For edgeR calls, a false discovery rate-adjusted p below 0.01 and a log2 fold-change threshold of 1 were applied. As an exploratory analysis of dynamics, max-normalized trajectories of the 1000 most abundant clonotypes were examined by PCA with hierarchical clustering. Separately sequenced CD4+ and CD8+ repertoires were used to assign the CD4 or CD8 phenotype of responding clones. TCRdb reprocessing: public reads trimmed at Q25 with fastp, clones called with MiXCR, in-frame beta chains kept. Entries that share a CDR3 protein sequence are merged under the most common genes and DNA. The V and J calls were not made by the authors but by TCRdb's processing. The sample yields about 560,000 distinct CDR3 sequences; more than 15% were counted once. Together, the top ten hold approximately 12% of the sample.

Paper-wide results and their limitations: Whether the second-wave clones peaking on day 37 were SARS-CoV-2 specific was not confirmed. Contracting CD4+ clones were found mainly in CM and EM memory subsets, while CD8+ clones were enriched in EMRA. Some responding clones were found in pre-infection memory, which suggests that pre-existing cross-reactive memory T cells took part in the SARS-CoV-2 response. Clones that contracted from day 15 to 85 showed balanced CD4/CD8 phenotypes, whereas a second wave of clones that expanded from day 15 to 37 leaned towards CD4+. Only a couple of mild cases were covered in the study, and larger cohorts including severe cases with pre-infection samples were considered necessary.

This receptor was identified in an adult woman who had mild COVID-19 (a few samples of this study predate the infection). The sample titles of this study are shuffled in the database, so cell type and time point are left out; the donor was told from shared clones. Source material: PBMCs or a T cell subset sorted from them (not recorded which).

The CDR3 corresponds to CATSDRQGSYNEQFF. The sequenced DNA is TGTGCCACCAGTGATAGACAGGGGTCCTACAATGAGCAGTTCTTC. The chain uses TRBV24-1 and TRBJ2-1; 8 central nucleotides agree with TRBD1. V trim: 3 bases; J trim: 1 base; unmatched bases: 1. In the germline V gene, CDR1 corresponds to KGHDR and CDR2 to SFDVKD. There are 15 amino acids in the CDR3, from cysteine to phenylalanine inclusive. Only the CDR3 DNA is retained, 45 bases long and in frame from the first base.